The 28 T cell receptor beta chains presented below share a single source sample, sequenced in a study of T cell repertoires in cytomegalovirus infection. TCRdb reprocessed the reads with MiXCR, giving one entry per CDR3 protein. The table records under 850,000 distinct CDR3 sequences, roughly 36% of them present only once. Sequencing used PBMCs. The receptors come from a human donor in good health (CMV status not recorded). Some clones in this sample may be carry-over from other donors' samples.

In this sample, this clonotype turned up many times. CDR3 coding DNA: TGTGCCAGCAGTTTACGAGGGCTGGAGACCCAGTACTTC. Protein: CASSLRGLETQYF. The V call is TRBV12-3 or TRBV12-4, the J call TRBJ2-5, with D possibly being TRBD2 (5 bases). The CDR3 covers 13 residues. Trimming pared 2 bases from V and 5 bases from J, leaving 9 bases between.

This clonotype was seen at least ten times. The chain has TRBV7-2 and TRBJ1-4; D is undetermined. The CDR3 spans 13 residues. The V and J ends lost 1 base and 7 bases respectively, with 7 bases between them. Looked up from germline, CDR1 is SGHTA and CDR2 is FQGNSA. The CDR3: CASSLGPLEKLFF. The CDR3 nucleotides read TGTGCCAGCAGCTTAGGGCCACTTGAAAAACTGTTTTTT.

V is TRBV11-2 and J is TRBJ2-5; 11 positions agree with TRBD2. Germline values: CDR1 SGHAT, CDR2 FQNNGV. The CDR3 has 16 amino acids. Trimming cost V 5 bases and J 5 bases; bases outside gene matches: 10. DNA of the CDR3: TGTGCCAGCAGCAACAGTAGCGGGGGGGCCCGGGAGACCCAGTACTTC. It translates to CASSNSSGGARETQYF.

The V gene is TRBV19, the J gene TRBJ2-3; tentatively, D is TRBD1 (6 bases). Trimming left V 3 bases short and J 4 bases short, with 14 bases between. Germline V gene sequence: CDR1 LNHDA, CDR2 SQIVND (reference sequence). The CDR3 extends over 15 amino acids. The CDR3 DNA follows: TGTGCCAGTAGTATCCCACAGGGTCGCGCAGATACGCAGTATTTT. Its translation: CASSIPQGRADTQYF.

V and J are TRBV6-1 and TRBJ1-2; no reliable D call. Germline V gene sequence: CDR1 MNHNS, CDR2 SASEGT. Trimming left V 7 bases short and J 7 bases short, with 13 bases between. The CDR3 extends over 12 amino acids. The CDR3 coding sequence is TGTGCCAGCATGGTCCGGGGTGGTGGCTACACCTTC. It translates to CASMVRGGGYTF.

This chain connects TRBV24-1 to TRBJ1-5, with a weak D call TRBD1 (5 bases). In germline, CDR1 is KGHDR, CDR2 SFDVKD. V lost 3 bases to trimming and J lost 6 bases, with 8 bases between them. CDR3 length: 13 residues. The CDR3 here is CATSDQGSQPQHF. The CDR3, as DNA: TGTGCCACCAGTGATCAGGGCTCTCAGCCCCAGCATTTT.

This clonotype was picked up many times. This sequence joins TRBV2 and TRBJ2-3, with D tentatively TRBD2 (6 bases). From germline, CDR1 is SNHLY and CDR2 FYNNEI. V lost 10 bases and J lost 5, with 22 bases in between. The CDR3 contains 15 residues. CDR3 residues: CATILRGTLGDTQYF. CDR3 sequence (DNA): TGTGCCACCATTCTGCGCGGGACCTTGGGAGATACGCAGTATTTT.

This chain connects TRBV19 to TRBJ1-5; 10 bases are a match to TRBD1. Germline loops: CDR1 LNHDA, CDR2 SQIVND (reference sequence). CDR3 length equals 16 residues. V trimming: 7 bases; J trimming: 7 bases; junction bases outside the gene matches: 13. CDR3 amino acids: CASTTIQGQGEQPQHF. As DNA, the CDR3 is TGTGCCAGTACCACGATTCAAGGACAGGGGGAACAGCCCCAGCATTTT.

The chain recombines TRBV3-1 with TRBJ1-1, with D possibly being TRBD1 (5 bases). The CDR3 covers 12 residues. V was pared by 6 bases and J by 6 bases, with 11 bases between. CDR1 and CDR2 from the germline V gene are LGHDT and YNNKEL (reference sequence). CDR3 in amino acids: CASRTGGAEAFF. The DNA for the CDR3 is TGTGCCAGCAGAACTGGGGGAGCTGAAGCTTTCTTT.

This chain connects TRBV5-4 to TRBJ2-5; 9 positions match TRBD2. Germline CDR1 reads SGHNT; CDR2 reads YYREEE (reference sequence). With 4 bases clipped from V and 2 bases from J, the junction kept 6 bases outside the gene matches. The CDR3 is 15 amino acids. The CDR3 bases are TGTGCCAGCAGCCCGAGTAGCGGGGGTCAAGAGACCCAGTACTTC. This gives the protein CASSPSSGGQETQYF.

The chain uses TRBV28 and TRBJ2-1, with D perhaps matching TRBD2 (5 bases). This CDR3 is 13 amino acids long. V was shortened by 0 bases and J by 7 bases, with 7 bases between the two germline ends. Germline V gene data show CDR1 as MDHEN and CDR2 as SYDVKM. Written as DNA, the CDR3 is TGTGCCAGCAGTTTATGGGGGAGTAATGAGCAGTTCTTC. Amino acids: CASSLWGSNEQFF.

This chain joins TRBV7-9 and TRBJ1-5; D gene ambiguous. The ends were cut back, 6 bases at V and 8 bases at J, with 11 bases in the middle. CDR3 size: 12 residues. Germline V gene sequence: CDR1 SEHNR, CDR2 FQNEAQ (reference sequence). DNA of the CDR3: TGTGCCAGCAGAAACCATTTGGAGCCCCAGCATTTT. Translating it yields CASRNHLEPQHF.

This clonotype was picked up a small number of times. In DNA form, the CDR3 reads TGCAGTGCTAGAGATCTAGCTTTCTCCTACGAGCAGTACTTC. Translation: CSARDLAFSYEQYF. J is TRBJ2-7 and V is TRBV20-1; weak D call: TRBD2 (5 bases). The CDR3 runs 14 residues. CDR1 and CDR2 from the germline V gene are DFQATT and SNEGSKA (reference sequence). V was pared by 0 bases and J by 0 bases, with 9 bases between.

The chain carries TRBV5-6 and TRBJ1-1; tentative D call: TRBD1 (5 bases). The CDR3 runs to 15 residues. Germline loops: CDR1 SGHDT, CDR2 YYEEEE. Trimming cost V 0 bases and J 5 bases, with 14 bases left between them. The CDR3 nucleotides read TGTGCCAGCAGCTTGGAGTCGGGGGGAGGGACTGAAGCTTTCTTT. It yields the protein CASSLESGGGTEAFF.

This clonotype came up many times. The chain links TRBV7-2 to TRBJ1-5; 10 positions agree with TRBD1. Losses at the gene ends were 5 bases for V and 0 bases for J; bases not matched to a gene: 4. The germline gives CDR1 SGHTA, CDR2 FQGNSA. The CDR3 totals 16 residues. The CDR3, as DNA: TGTGCCAGCAGCCCTCGGACAGGGGGTAGCAATCAGCCCCAGCATTTT. Protein product: CASSPRTGGSNQPQHF.

This clonotype was found a few times. V is TRBV6-5 and J is TRBJ2-7, with 10 bases lining up with TRBD1. CDR1 MNHEY and CDR2 SVGAGI come from the germline V gene. The CDR3 length is 15 residues. Trimming cost V 7 bases and J 0 bases; bases outside gene matches: 6. As DNA, the CDR3 is TGTGCCAGCACCAGGACAGGGGGGGCCTCCTACGAGCAGTACTTC. Amino acid sequence: CASTRTGGASYEQYF.

Points on this clonotype: A much larger clone is a single base away; this may be a read error. V usage is TRBV7-2 and J usage is TRBJ2-7; D is unclear. This CDR3 is built from 14 residues. Germline CDR1 reads SGHTA; CDR2 reads FQGNSA. For the CDR3, the DNA is TGTGCCAGCAGCTTAGAGGCCAGTTCCTACGAGCATTACTTC. Translated: CASSLEASSYEHYF.

This clonotype was seen only a few times. CDR3 protein: CASSSLAGATQYF. CDR3 sequence (DNA): TGTGCCAGCAGCTCCTTAGCGGGAGCAACGCAGTATTTT. The chain is built from TRBV7-6 and TRBJ2-3; TRBD2 matches at 9 bases. Germline trimming cut 4 bases from V and 9 bases from J; bases unmatched to any gene: 5. Germline CDR1 reads SGHVS; CDR2 reads FNYEAQ. CDR3 length: 13 amino acids.

In the case of this clonotype: Given a much more abundant clone one base away, this may be a read error. DNA of the CDR3: TGTGCCATCAGTGAACAGGGTAGGATTCGCACTGAAGCTTTCTTT. Translating it yields CAISEQGRIRTEAFF. This sequence joins TRBV28 and TRBJ1-1; a weak D match, TRBD1 (6 bases). The germline V gene has CDR1 MDHEN and CDR2 SYDVKM. The CDR3 is 15 residues long.

The chain carries TRBV19 and TRBJ2-7; 9 bases line up with TRBD1. The CDR3 runs 16 residues. Germline trimming cut 6 bases from V and 5 bases from J; bases unmatched to any gene: 14. In germline, CDR1 is LNHDA, CDR2 SQIVND (reference sequence). CDR3 residues: CASSQGSGTGSDEQYF. The CDR3 nucleotides read TGTGCCAGTAGCCAGGGATCAGGGACAGGGTCCGACGAGCAGTACTTC.

The genes are TRBV5-1 and TRBJ1-4, with 10 bases matching TRBD1. This CDR3 is built from 15 residues. Germline V CDR1 and CDR2: SGHRS, YFSETQ. The V segment lost 6 bases and the J segment 4 bases; nucleotides outside the gene matches: 6. In DNA, the CDR3 is TGCGCCAGCAAGACAGGGGGCCAAGTTAATGAAAAACTGTTTTTT. The encoded protein is CASKTGGQVNEKLFF. Complete variable domain (other parts from reference TRBV5-1 and TRBJ1-4): KAGVTQTPRYLIKTRGQQVTLSCSPISGHRSVSWYQQTPGQGLQFLFEYFSETQRNKGNFPGRFSGRQFSNSRSEMNVSTLELGDSALYLCASKTGGQVNEKLFFGSGTQLSVL.

This clonotype was seen a few times. An end of the junction differs from the germline gene, which may be a read error. V and J are TRBV20-1 and TRBJ1-4; tentatively, D is TRBD1 (5 bases). This CDR3 region has 14 residues. Germline V CDR1 and CDR2: DFQATT, SNEGSKA (reference sequence). CDR3 in DNA: TGCAGTGCCAGAGACGGGGCAGCTAATGAAAAACTGTTTTTT. As protein: CSARDGAANEKLFF.

This clonotype turned up a few times. The V call is TRBV20-1, the J call TRBJ1-1, with TRBD1 matching over 7 bases. With 5 bases clipped from V and 0 bases from J, the junction kept 3 bases outside the gene matches. The CDR3 length is 13 residues. Looked up from germline, CDR1 is DFQATT and CDR2 is SNEGSKA (reference sequence). CDR3 nucleotide sequence: TGCAGTGCTGCACAGGGGCTGAACACTGAAGCTTTCTTT. Translated, it gives CSAAQGLNTEAFF.

The V gene is TRBV12-3 or TRBV12-4, the J gene TRBJ1-5; no clear D. The CDR3 sequence is 15 residues long. V gave up 2 bases and J gave up 3 bases, with 11 bases separating them. CDR3 region: CASSLMGLDNQPQHF. CDR3 sequence (DNA): TGTGCCAGCAGTTTAATGGGGTTGGACAATCAGCCCCAGCATTTT.

The rearrangement joins TRBV5-5 to TRBJ1-2, with D maybe TRBD1 (5 bases). V lost 4 bases, J lost 7 bases, and 14 bases lay in between. This CDR3 contains 13 residues. CDR1 SGHKS and CDR2 YYEKEE come from the germline V gene (reference sequence). CDR3 in amino acids: CASSRQTIFGYTF. DNA for the CDR3: TGTGCCAGCAGCCGACAGACAATCTTTGGCTACACCTTC.

This clonotype turned up a few times. The rearrangement joins TRBV28 to TRBJ2-7, with TRBD1 matching over 7 bases. Germline V CDR1 and CDR2: MDHEN, SYDVKM. Trimming removed 5 bases from V and 0 bases from J; junction bases left unmatched: 10. CDR3 size: 16 residues. CDR3 in amino acids: CASSTSRQGFSYEQYF. The CDR3, as DNA: TGTGCCAGCAGTACCAGTCGACAGGGCTTCTCCTACGAGCAGTACTTC.

The chain recombines TRBV4-1 with TRBJ1-3; D is perhaps TRBD1 (5 bases). V was trimmed by 5 bases and J by 4 bases, leaving 15 bases between them. Germline V lookup: CDR1 MGHRA, CDR2 YSYEKL. There are 15 residues in the CDR3. The CDR3 DNA is TGCGCCAGCAGCTCATCCAGGGATGTAGGAAACACCATATATTTT. It specifies CASSSSRDVGNTIYF.

This clonotype was counted at least ten times. The chain combines TRBV7-6 with TRBJ2-7; perhaps TRBD1 as D (6 bases). The CDR3 totals 14 residues. Trimming cost V 5 bases and J 2 bases, with 13 bases left between them. Germline V gene sequence: CDR1 SGHVS, CDR2 FNYEAQ. The CDR3 DNA sequence: TGTGCCAGCAGCATACAGGGTCCAACCTACGAGCAGTACTTC. This encodes CASSIQGPTYEQYF.